This TCR beta chain was captured by sequencing in a study of blood T cells in healthy people across ages. Whole-study results and caveats: Without sorted subsets, naive and antigen-experienced compartments could not be conclusively compared.

Comments on this clonotype: Its specificity is unknown.

Primed by a sample-barcoded 5' primer and a J-beta primer mix, a second PCR proceeded for 7 to 11 cycles. Each TCR beta cDNA got a 12-nucleotide random molecular identifier. MiXCR, run by TCRdb on the 5' RACE reads, gives a single entry per CDR3 protein. The data contain around 580,000 distinct CDR3 sequences, roughly 43% of them seen just once; the ten biggest clones take up around 24%. Germline values: CDR1 LGHNA, CDR2 YNFKEQ. The CDR3 covers 16 residues. The V gene end was trimmed by 0 bases and the J gene end by 1 base; junction bases not matched to a gene: 1. Sample donors were healthy Caucasian individuals that came from Russia, aged 6 to 90.

The source is a man of 80 years or more in good health. The sample comprised blood. This chain joins TRBV4-2 and TRBJ2-3; 10 nucleotides line up with TRBD2. CDR3 DNA sequence: TGTGCCAGCAGCCAAGATCTAGCGGGGGGCACAGATACGCAGTATTTT. It specifies CASSQDLAGGTDTQYF.